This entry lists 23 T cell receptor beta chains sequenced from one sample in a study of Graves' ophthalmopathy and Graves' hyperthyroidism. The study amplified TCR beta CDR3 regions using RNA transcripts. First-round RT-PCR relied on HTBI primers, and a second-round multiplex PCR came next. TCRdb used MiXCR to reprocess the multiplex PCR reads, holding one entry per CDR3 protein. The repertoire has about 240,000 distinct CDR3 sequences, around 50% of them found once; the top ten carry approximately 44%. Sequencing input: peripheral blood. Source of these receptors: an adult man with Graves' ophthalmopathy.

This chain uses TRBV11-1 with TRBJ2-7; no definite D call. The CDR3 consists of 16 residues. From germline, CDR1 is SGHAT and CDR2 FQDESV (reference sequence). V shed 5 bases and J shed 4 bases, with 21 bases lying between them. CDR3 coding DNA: TGTGCCAGCAGCCTACAGCCCGAGGCGGCGACATACGAGCAGTACTTC. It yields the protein CASSLQPEAATYEQYF.

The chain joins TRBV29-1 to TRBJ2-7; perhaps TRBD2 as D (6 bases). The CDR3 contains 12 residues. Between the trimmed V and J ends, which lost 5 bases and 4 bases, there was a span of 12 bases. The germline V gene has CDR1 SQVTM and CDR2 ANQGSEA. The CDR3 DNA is TGCAGCGTTAGGTCCGGGGGTTACGAGCAGTACTTC. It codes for CSVRSGGYEQYF.

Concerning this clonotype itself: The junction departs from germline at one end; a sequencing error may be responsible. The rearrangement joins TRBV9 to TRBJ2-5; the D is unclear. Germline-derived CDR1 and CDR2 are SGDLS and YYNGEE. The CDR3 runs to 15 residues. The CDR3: CASSPMDWTLETQYF. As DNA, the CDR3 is TGTGCCAGCAGCCCCATGGATTGGACGTTAGAGACCCAATACTTC.

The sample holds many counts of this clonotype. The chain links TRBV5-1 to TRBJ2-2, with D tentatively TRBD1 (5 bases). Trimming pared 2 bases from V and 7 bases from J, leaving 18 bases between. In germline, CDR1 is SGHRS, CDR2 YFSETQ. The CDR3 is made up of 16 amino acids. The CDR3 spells CASSFSPGYSDGELFF. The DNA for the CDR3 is TGCGCCAGCAGCTTCAGCCCAGGGTATTCGGACGGGGAGCTGTTTTTT.

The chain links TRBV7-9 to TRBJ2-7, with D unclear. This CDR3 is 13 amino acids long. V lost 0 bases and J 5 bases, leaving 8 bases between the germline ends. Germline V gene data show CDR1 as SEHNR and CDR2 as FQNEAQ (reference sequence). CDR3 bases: TGTGCCAGCAGCTTAGCCGTTGGAAACGAGCAGTACTTC. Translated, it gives CASSLAVGNEQYF.

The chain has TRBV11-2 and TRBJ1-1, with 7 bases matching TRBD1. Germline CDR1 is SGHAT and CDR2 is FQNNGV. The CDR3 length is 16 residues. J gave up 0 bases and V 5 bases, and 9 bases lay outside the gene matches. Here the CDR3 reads CASSQVGQYLNTEAFF. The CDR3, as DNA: TGTGCCAGCAGCCAGGTGGGACAGTACCTGAACACTGAAGCTTTCTTT.

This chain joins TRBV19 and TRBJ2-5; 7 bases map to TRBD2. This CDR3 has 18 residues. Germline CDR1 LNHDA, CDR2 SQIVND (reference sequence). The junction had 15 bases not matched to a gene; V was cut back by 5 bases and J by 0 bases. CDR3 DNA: TGTGCCAGTAGTGGGGTGACCCGGCTAGCGGACTACCAAGAGACCCAGTACTTC. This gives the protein CASSGVTRLADYQETQYF.

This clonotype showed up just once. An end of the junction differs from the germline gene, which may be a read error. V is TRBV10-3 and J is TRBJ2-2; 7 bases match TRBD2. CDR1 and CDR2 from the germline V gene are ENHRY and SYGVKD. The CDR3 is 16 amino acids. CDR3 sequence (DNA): TGTGCCAGCAGTTCCCAGCGGGGAAGGGGAAACGGGGAGCTGTTTTTT. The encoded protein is CASSSQRGRGNGELFF.

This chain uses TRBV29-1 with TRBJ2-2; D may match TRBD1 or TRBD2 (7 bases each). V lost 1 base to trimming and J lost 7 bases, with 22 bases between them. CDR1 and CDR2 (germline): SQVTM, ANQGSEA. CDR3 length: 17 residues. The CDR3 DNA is TGCAGCGTTGAAGTTGGCAGGGGGGGCGGAGAAGTCGGGGAGCTGTTTTTT. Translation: CSVEVGRGGGEVGELFF.

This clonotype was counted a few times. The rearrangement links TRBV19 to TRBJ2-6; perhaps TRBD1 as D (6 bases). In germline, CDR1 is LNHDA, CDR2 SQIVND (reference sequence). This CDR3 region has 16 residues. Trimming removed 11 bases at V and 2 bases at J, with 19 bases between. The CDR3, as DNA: TGTGCCGTGGAACAAAGCAGGGACACTGGGGCCAACGTCCTGACTTTC. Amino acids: CAVEQSRDTGANVLTF. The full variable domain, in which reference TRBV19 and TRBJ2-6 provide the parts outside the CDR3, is DGGITQSPKYLFRKEGQNVTLSCEQNLNHDAMYWYRQDPGQGLRLIYYSQIVNDFQKGDIAEGYSVSREKKESFPLTVTSAQKNPTAFYLCAVEQSRDTGANVLTFGAGSRLTVL.

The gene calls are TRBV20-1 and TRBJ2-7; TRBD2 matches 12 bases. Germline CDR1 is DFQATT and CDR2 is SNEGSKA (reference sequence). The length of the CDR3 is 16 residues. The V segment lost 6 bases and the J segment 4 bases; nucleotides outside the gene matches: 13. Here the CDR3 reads CSALVAGTSGWYEQYF. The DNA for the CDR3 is TGCAGTGCACTAGTTGCCGGGACTAGCGGGTGGTACGAGCAGTACTTC.

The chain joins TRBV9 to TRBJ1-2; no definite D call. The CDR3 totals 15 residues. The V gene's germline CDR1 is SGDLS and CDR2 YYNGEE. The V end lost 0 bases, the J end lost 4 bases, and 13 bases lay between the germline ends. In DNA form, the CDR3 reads TGTGCCAGCAGCGTAGAAGTCCAGCCGTCCTATGGCTACACCTTC. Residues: CASSVEVQPSYGYTF. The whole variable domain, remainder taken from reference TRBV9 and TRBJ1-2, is DSGVTQTPKHLITATGQRVTLRCSPRSGDLSVYWYQQSLDQGLQFLIQYYNGEERAKGNILERFSAQQFPDLHSELNLSSLELGDSALYFCASSVEVQPSYGYTFGSGTRLTVV.

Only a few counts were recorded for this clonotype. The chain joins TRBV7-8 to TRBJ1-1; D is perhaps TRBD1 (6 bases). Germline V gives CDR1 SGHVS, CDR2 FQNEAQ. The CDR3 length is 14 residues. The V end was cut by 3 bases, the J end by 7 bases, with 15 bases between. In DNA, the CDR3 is TGTGCCAGCAGCTTTCAGGGGCGTGTGATTGAAGCTTTCTTT. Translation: CASSFQGRVIEAFF.

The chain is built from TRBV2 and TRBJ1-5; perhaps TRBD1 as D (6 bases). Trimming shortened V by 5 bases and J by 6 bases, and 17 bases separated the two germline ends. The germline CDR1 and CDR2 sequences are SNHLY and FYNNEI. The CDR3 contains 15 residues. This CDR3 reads CASSRPTGLGQPQHF. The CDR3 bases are TGTGCCAGCAGTAGGCCCACAGGGTTAGGTCAGCCCCAGCATTTT.

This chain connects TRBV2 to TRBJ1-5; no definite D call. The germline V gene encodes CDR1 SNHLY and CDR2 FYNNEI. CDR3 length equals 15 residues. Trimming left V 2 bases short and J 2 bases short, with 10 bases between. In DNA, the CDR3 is TGTGCCAGCAGTGAAAGAGGATACGGCAATCAGCCCCAGCATTTT. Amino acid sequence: CASSERGYGNQPQHF.

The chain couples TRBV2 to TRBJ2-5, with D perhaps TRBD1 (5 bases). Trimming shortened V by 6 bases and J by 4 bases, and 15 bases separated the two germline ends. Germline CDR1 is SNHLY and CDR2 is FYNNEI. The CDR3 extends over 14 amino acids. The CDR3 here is CASSLAGHLETQYF. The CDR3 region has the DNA TGTGCCAGCAGCTTAGCAGGGCACCTAGAGACCCAGTACTTC.

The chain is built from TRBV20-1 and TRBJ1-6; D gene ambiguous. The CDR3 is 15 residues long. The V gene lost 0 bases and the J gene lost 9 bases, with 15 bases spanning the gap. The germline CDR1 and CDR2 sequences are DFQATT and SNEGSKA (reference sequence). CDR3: CSARDDSAWISPLHF. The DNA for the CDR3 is TGCAGTGCTAGAGATGACTCCGCATGGATTTCACCCCTCCACTTT.

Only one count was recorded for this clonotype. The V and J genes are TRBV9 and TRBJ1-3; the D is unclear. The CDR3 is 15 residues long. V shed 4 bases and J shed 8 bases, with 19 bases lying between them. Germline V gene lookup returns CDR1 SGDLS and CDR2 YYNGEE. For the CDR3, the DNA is TGTGCCAGCAGCAAGGACGGTAACTATGGCTACACCATATATTTT. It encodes CASSKDGNYGYTIYF. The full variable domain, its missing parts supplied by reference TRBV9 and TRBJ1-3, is DSGVTQTPKHLITATGQRVTLRCSPRSGDLSVYWYQQSLDQGLQFLIQYYNGEERAKGNILERFSAQQFPDLHSELNLSSLELGDSALYFCASSKDGNYGYTIYFGEGSWLTVV.

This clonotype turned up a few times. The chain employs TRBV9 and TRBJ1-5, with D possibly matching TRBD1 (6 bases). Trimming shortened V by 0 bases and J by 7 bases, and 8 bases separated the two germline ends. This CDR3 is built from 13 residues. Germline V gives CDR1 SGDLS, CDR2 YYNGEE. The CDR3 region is CASSVDGGQPQHF. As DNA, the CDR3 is TGTGCCAGCAGCGTAGATGGGGGCCAGCCCCAGCATTTT.

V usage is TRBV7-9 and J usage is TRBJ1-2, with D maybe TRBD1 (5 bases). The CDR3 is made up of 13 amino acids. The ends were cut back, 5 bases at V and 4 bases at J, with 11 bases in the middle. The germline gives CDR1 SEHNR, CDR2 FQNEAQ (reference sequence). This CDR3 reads CASSPGSIYGYTF. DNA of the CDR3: TGTGCCAGCAGCCCAGGGTCCATCTATGGCTACACCTTC.

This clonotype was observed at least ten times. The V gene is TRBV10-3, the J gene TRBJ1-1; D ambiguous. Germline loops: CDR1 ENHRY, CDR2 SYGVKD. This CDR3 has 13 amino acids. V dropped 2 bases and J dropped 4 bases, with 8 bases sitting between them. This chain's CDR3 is CAISEQVGTEAFF. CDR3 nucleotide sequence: TGTGCCATCAGTGAGCAGGTCGGCACTGAAGCTTTCTTT.

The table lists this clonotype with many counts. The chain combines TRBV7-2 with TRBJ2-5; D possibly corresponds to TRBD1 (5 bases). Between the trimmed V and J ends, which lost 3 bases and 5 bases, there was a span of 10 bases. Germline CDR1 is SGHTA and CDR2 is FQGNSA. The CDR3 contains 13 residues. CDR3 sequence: CASSFFRDETQYF. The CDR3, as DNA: TGTGCCAGCAGCTTCTTCAGGGATGAGACCCAGTACTTC. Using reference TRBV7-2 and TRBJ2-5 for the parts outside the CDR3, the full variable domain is GAGVSQSPSNKVTEKGKDVELRCDPISGHTALYWYRQSLGQGLEFLIYFQGNSAPDKSGLPSDRFSAERTGGSVSTLTIQRTQQEDSAVYLCASSFFRDETQYFGPGTRLLVL.

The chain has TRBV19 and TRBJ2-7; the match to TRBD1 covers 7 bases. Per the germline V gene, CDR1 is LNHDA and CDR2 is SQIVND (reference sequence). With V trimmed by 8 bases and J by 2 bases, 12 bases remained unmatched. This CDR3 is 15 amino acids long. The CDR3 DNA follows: TGTGCCAGTGCGACAGGGTCACAAGGGACCTACGAGCAGTACTTC. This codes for CASATGSQGTYEQYF.